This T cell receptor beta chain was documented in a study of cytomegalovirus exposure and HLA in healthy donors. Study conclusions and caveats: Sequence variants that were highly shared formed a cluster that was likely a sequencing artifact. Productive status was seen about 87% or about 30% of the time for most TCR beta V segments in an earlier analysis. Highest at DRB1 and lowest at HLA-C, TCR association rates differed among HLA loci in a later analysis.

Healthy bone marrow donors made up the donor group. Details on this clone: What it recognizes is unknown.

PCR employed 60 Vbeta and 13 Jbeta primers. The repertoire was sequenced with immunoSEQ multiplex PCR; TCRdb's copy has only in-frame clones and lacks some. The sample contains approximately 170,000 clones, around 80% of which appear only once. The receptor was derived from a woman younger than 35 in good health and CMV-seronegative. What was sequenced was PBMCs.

The CDR3 loop is CASSTSIQGQETQYF. In DNA form, the CDR3 reads TGTGCCAGTAGTACCAGTATACAGGGGCAAGAGACCCAGTACTTC. The chain carries TRBV19 and TRBJ2-5; 7 bases fit TRBD1. The CDR3 loop spans 15 amino acids. V was clipped by 4 bases and J by 2 bases; unmatched bases: 7. Germline CDR1 is LNHDA and CDR2 is SQIVND (reference sequence).